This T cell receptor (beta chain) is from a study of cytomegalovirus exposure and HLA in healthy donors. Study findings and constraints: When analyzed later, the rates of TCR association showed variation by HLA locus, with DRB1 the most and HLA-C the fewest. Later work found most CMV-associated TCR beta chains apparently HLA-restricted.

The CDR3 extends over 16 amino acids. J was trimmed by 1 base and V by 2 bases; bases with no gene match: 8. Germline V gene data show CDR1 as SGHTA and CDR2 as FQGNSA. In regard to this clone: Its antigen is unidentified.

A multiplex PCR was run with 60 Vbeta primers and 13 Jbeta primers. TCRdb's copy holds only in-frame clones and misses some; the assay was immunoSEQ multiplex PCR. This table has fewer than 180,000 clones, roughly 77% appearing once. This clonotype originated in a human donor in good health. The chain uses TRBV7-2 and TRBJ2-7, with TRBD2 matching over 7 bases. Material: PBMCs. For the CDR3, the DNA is TGTGCCAGCAGCTTACCCCGACCGGGGGGATCCTACGAGCAGTACTTC. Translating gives CASSLPRPGGSYEQYF. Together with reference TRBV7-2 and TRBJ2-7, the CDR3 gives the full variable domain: GAGVSQSPSNKVTEKGKDVELRCDPISGHTALYWYRQSLGQGLEFLIYFQGNSAPDKSGLPSDRFSAERTGGSVSTLTIQRTQQEDSAVYLCASSLPRPGGSYEQYFGPGTRLTVT.